This T cell receptor (beta chain) was found in a study of blood T cell repertoires in COVID-19 (dated by TCRdb to the early 2020s). A note on the overall study: The collaborator samples originated in the United States, Italy and Spain and spanned the acute and convalescent phases of COVID-19. The prospective study material was composed of cDNA or gDNA derived from T cells, B-cell-depleted T cells, or PBMCs. The dataset comprised deeply sampled blood TCRbeta repertoires from subjects exposed to, actively infected with, or recovered from COVID-19. The repertoires were released in a freely available public database intended as a resource for research on the immune response to SARS-CoV-2. Samples came from the ongoing ImmuneRACE study (first 160 participants) plus 1,254 subjects from 6 global collaborators. The sample metadata nearly always contained a de-identified subject ID, COVID-19 status, age in years and sex. Where HLA class I and class II types were available, the types were taken from metadata supplied by the sample provider, not from assay-based typing. The research as a whole found: Clinical and demographic metadata were provided uncurated, with the amount varying by source and participant.

TCRbeta CDR3 regions were amplified from genomic DNA using the immunoSEQ Assay, a bias-controlled multiplex PCR. The study's processing was this. The number of nucleated cells in each sample was estimated by amplification of reference gene primers within the assay. Sequence reads were collapsed and filtered to measure the absolute abundance of every unique TCRbeta CDR3 rearrangement. For each sample, productive Simpson clonality was calculated as the square root of Simpson's diversity index across productive rearrangements. Sourced from immuneACCESS, this table was stored by TCRdb with only in-frame sequences that have V and J called. A share of the clones is absent; for the studies checked, an unresolved V gene accounts for under half, and the remainder has no known explanation. V, J and clone size are those of that table, while D and trimming were read from the DNA. Counted in this sample were under 200,000 clones; 82% of them appeared once. The ten largest clones add up to 4% to 6.5% of the sample.

The table lists this clone with a count of one. There is no known antigen for this receptor. There are no base qualities to consult, and no much larger clone falls within one base. V is clipped by 0 bases and J by 5 bases, and the sequence between their germline boundaries is 9 bases long. Taken from cysteine to phenylalanine, the CDR3 has 14 residues. Only CDR3 DNA remains: 42 bases, in frame from the first base. Via the germline V gene, CDR1 is SGDLS and CDR2 YYNGEE. In the prospective study, participants were about 18 to 89 years old, resided in about two dozen geographic areas of the United States, and were enrolled through a virtual design. To assign participants to cohorts, the prospective study relied on clinical history that participants themselves reported in a screening survey and a study questionnaire. In the prospective study, mobile phlebotomists collected whole blood, serum and a nasopharyngeal or oropharyngeal swab from each participant. Additional blood draws and questionnaires over a 2-month period could optionally be provided by prospective study participants. Before DNA extraction, blood samples from the prospective study were shipped at room temperature or frozen.

The sequence is built from TRBV9 and TRBJ1-5, and perhaps TRBD1 as D gene, on 6 matching bases. What was sequenced was PBMCs or T cells enriched from blood (not recorded which). This clonotype was obtained from an older woman with acute COVID-19. The DNA is TGTGCCAGCAGCGTAGCAGGGGCCGATCAGCCCCAGCATTTT. Its protein is CASSVAGADQPQHF.